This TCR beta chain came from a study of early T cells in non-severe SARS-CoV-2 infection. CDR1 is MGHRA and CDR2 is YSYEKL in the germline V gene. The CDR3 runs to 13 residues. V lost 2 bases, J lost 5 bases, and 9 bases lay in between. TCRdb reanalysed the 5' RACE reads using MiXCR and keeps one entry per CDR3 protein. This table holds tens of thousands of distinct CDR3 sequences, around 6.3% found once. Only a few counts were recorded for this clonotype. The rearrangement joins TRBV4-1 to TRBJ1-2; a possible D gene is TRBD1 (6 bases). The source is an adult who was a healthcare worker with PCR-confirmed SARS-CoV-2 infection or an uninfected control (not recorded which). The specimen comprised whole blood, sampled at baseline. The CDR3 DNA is TGCGCCAGCAGCCAACCGGGGGCGTATGGCTACACCTTC. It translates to CASSQPGAYGYTF.